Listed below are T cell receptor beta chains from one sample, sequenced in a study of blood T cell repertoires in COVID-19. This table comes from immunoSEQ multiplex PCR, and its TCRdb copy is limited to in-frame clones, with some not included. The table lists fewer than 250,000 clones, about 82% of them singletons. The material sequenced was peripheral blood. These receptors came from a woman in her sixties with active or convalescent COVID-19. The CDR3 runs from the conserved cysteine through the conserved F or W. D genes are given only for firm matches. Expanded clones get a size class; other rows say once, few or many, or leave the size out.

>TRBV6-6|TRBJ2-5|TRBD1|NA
TGTGCCAGCAGTACCACAGGGGGCTCAGAGACCCAGTACTTC
CASSTTGGSETQYF
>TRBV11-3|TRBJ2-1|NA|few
TGTGCCAGCAGCTTGGTAAGGGAGATAGATGAGCAGTTCTTC
CASSLVREIDEQFF
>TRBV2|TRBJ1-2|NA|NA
TGTGCCAGCAGTTTAGGACAGAAGGACCCCTATGGCTACACCTTC
CASSLGQKDPYGYTF
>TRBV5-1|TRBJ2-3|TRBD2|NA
TGCGCCAGCAGCGCTGGTAGCGGCGGGGGGGCATCAGATACGCAGTATTTT
CASSAGSGGGASDTQYF
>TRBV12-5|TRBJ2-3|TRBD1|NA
TGTGCTAGTGCCCCGTCCCGGACAGGGGTCTTAAGTCGCGAAGATACGCAGTATTTT
CASAPSRTGVLSREDTQYF
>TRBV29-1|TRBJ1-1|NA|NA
TGCAGCGTTTCACGGGGGGGGAACACTGAAGCTTTCTTT
CSVSRGGNTEAFF
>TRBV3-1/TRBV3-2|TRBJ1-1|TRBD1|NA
TGTGCCAGCAGCCAGGACAGGGGGCTGTCTGAAGCTTTCTTT
CASSQDRGLSEAFF
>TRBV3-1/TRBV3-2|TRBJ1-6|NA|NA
TGTGCCAGCAGCCAAGCCTTCGGGAATTCACCCCTCCACTTT
CASSQAFGNSPLHF
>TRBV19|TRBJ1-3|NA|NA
TGTGCCAGTAGTATAACACAGGGATCTGGAAACACCATATATTTT
CASSITQGSGNTIYF
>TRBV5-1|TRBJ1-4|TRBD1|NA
TGCGCCAGCAGCCAACAGGGGGATCGTGAAAAACTGTTTTTT
CASSQQGDREKLFF
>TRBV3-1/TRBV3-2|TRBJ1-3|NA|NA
TGTGCCAGCAGTCAAGACAGACACTCTGGAAACACCATATATTTT
CASSQDRHSGNTIYF
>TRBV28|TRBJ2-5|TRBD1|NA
TGTGCCAGCAGGGACAGGGGGCGTGTGGGAGAGACCCAGTACTTC
CASRDRGRVGETQYF
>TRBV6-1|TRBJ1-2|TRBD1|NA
TGTGCCAGCAGTGACCGGGACAGGGGCACTAACTATGGCTACACCTTC
CASSDRDRGTNYGYTF
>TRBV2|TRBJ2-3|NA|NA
TGTGCCAGCAGTGAATTCGATAGCGGAAGCACAGATACGCAGTATTTT
CASSEFDSGSTDTQYF
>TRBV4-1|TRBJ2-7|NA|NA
TGCGCCAGCAGCCAAGATCCGGCTAGCTGGGGGGACGAGCAGTACTTC
CASSQDPASWGDEQYF
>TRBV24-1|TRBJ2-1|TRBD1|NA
TGTGCCACCAGTGACCCCCAACAGGGGGCCGTAGACAATGAGCAGTTCTTC
CATSDPQQGAVDNEQFF
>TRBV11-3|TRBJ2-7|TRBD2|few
TGTGCCAGCAGCTTCATGACTAGCGTCTCCTACGAGCAGTACTTC
CASSFMTSVSYEQYF
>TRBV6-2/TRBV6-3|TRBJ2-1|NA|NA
TGTGCCAGCAGTTACTGGACTGGGACTCCCGGGTTCTTC
CASSYWTGTPGFF
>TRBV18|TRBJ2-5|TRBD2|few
TGTGCCAGCTCACCGACTAGCGGGAGGGCTCGGTCAGAGACCCAGTACTTC
CASSPTSGRARSETQYF
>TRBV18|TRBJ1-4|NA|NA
TGTGCCAGCTCAACCTCCGGCAGCGGGAATGAAAAACTGTTTTTT
CASSTSGSGNEKLFF
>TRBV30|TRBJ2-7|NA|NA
TGTGCCTGGGGTGGAGGTAGGGGCTCGGAGGGTGGCTTC
CAWGGGRGSEGGF
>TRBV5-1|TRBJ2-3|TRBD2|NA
TGCGCCAGCAGCTTACTAGGACTAGCGGGGGCCACAGATACGCAGTATTTT
CASSLLGLAGATDTQYF
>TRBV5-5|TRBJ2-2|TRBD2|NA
TGTGCCAGCAGCTCCCTAGCGGTTTTGAACACCGGGGAGCTGTTTTTT
CASSSLAVLNTGELFF
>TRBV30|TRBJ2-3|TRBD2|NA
TGTGCCTGGAGAAGGGGCGGGAGGGCCTCTGGTACGCAGTATTTT
CAWRRGGRASGTQYF
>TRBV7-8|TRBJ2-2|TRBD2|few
TGTGCCAGCCCGGGACTAGCGGGAGGGGGCGGGGAGCTGTTTTTT
CASPGLAGGGGELFF
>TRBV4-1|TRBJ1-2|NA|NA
TGCGCCAGCAGCCCCCCACTACCGGGATATGGCTACACCTTC
CASSPPLPGYGYTF
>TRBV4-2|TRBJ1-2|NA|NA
TGTGCCAGCAGCCAAGATCGTAGCGGGGACAACTATGGCTACACCTTC
CASSQDRSGDNYGYTF
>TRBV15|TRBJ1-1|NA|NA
TGTGCCACCAGCAGAGGGCCCTACGGGGACACTGAAGCTTTCTTT
CATSRGPYGDTEAFF
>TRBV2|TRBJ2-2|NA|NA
TGTGCCAGCACCCCGCTGCGCGCGGACGGGGAGCTGTTTTTT
CASTPLRADGELFF
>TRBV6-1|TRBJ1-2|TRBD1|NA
TGTGCCAGCAGTGATTCATTCGGGACAGATAACTATGGCTACACCTTC
CASSDSFGTDNYGYTF
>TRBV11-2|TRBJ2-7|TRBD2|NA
TGTGCCAGCATCTCCGGGACTAACACCTACGAGCAGTACTTC
CASISGTNTYEQYF
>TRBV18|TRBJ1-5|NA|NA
TGTGCCAGCTCACGTCTAGGGGTCAATCAGCCCCAGCATTTT
CASSRLGVNQPQHF
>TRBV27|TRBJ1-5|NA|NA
TGTGCCACCAGTCTGGGGGGGGGTCAGAGCAATCAGCCCCAGCATTTT
CATSLGGGQSNQPQHF
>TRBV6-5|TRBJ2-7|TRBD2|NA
TGTGCCAGCAGCTTGACTAGCGGACTATACGAGCAGTACTTC
CASSLTSGLYEQYF
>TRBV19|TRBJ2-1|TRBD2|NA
TGTGCCAGCGGACTAGCACTTGGAAAGGGGCAGTTCTTC
CASGLALGKGQFF
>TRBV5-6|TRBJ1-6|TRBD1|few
TGTGCCAGCAGCGTCTTTGGACAGGGGCATTCACCCCTCCACTTT
CASSVFGQGHSPLHF
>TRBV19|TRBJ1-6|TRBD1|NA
TGTGCCAGTAGTATTTGGACAGGGGGGAATTCACCCCTCCACTTT
CASSIWTGGNSPLHF
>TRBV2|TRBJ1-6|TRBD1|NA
TGTGCCAGCAAATCTGGGACAGGGGCCTCGGCCCTCCACTTT
CASKSGTGASALHF
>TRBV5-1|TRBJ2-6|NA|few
TGCGCCAGCAGCTTGGACGGCTCTGGGGCCAACGTCCTGACTTTC
CASSLDGSGANVLTF
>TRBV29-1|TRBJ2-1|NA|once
TGCAGCGTTGAGGGGGGTTATCTGGGCTACAATGAGCAGTTCTTC
CSVEGGYLGYNEQFF